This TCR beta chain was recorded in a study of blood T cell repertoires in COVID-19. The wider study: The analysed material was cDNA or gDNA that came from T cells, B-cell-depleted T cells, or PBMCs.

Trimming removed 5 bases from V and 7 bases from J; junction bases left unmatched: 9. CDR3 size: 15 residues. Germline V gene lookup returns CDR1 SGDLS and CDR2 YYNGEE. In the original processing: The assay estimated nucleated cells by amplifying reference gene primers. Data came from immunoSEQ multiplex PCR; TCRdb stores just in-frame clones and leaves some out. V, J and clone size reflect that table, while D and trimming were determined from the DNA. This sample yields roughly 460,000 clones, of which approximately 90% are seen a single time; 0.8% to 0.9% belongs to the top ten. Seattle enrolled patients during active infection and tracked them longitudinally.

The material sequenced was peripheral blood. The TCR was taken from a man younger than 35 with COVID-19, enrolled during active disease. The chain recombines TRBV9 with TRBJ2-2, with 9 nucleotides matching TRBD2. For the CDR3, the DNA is TGTGCCAGCAGAGAAGGAGCGGGAGGAATCGGGGAGCTGTTTTTT. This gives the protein CASREGAGGIGELFF.